The rows below give T cell receptor beta chains drawn from one sample of a study of blood T cell repertoires in COVID-19. Produced via immunoSEQ multiplex PCR; TCRdb's table is partial and in-frame only. The sample records around 300,000 clones, 70% to 90% being singletons. What was sequenced was peripheral blood. Source of these receptors: an older woman with acute or convalescent COVID-19. Both conserved end residues are part of each CDR3. Fields, in order: V gene, J gene, clone size, D gene, CDR3 DNA, CDR3 protein. D genes are given only for firm matches. Size is stated for part of the rows, as once, few or many counts, or as a class when the clone is expanded.

>TRBV5-4|TRBJ2-7|-|-
TGTGCCAGCAGCAGCCTAACACGGGACAACTCCTACGAGCAGTACTTC
CASSSLTRDNSYEQYF
>TRBV27|TRBJ2-7|-|TRBD1
TGTGCCAGCAGCGGGGCCCGCTCGACAGGGGGTAACGAGCAGTACTTC
CASSGARSTGGNEQYF
>TRBV2|TRBJ1-4|-|TRBD1
TGTGCCAGCAGACGACAGGGCGGATACGAAAAACTGTTTTTT
CASRRQGGYEKLFF
>TRBV4-2|TRBJ2-1|-|TRBD2
TGTGCCAGCAGCCAAGATCCCGGGACTAGCGCCTACAATGAGCAGTTCTTC
CASSQDPGTSAYNEQFF
>TRBV5-6|TRBJ2-7|-|TRBD1
TGTGCCAGCAGCGGCCGACTCCGGGACAGAACCTACGAGCAGTACTTC
CASSGRLRDRTYEQYF
>TRBV10-2|TRBJ2-1|-|-
TGCGCCAGCAGTGGGCTAGCCCATGAGCAGTTCTTC
CASSGLAHEQFF
>TRBV5-1|TRBJ2-5|-|-
TGCGCCAGCGGTCTACTTGGGGGGAACCAAGAGACCCAGTACTTC
CASGLLGGNQETQYF
>TRBV18|TRBJ1-1|-|TRBD1
TGTGCCAGCTCACCACAGGGGGCAGGCTGGAACACTGAAGCTTTCTTT
CASSPQGAGWNTEAFF
>TRBV3-1/TRBV3-2|TRBJ2-7|-|TRBD2
TGTGCCAGCAGCCCCGGGACTAGCGGGGGGTCCTACGAGCAGTACTTC
CASSPGTSGGSYEQYF
>TRBV3-1/TRBV3-2|TRBJ2-3|-|TRBD2
TGTGCCAGCAGCCAAGATCGGCTAGCGGGAGATACGCAGTATTTT
CASSQDRLAGDTQYF
>TRBV15|TRBJ2-3|-|-
TGTGCCACCAGCAGCCGGGAGCCCACAGATACGCAGTATTTT
CATSSREPTDTQYF
>TRBV4-2|TRBJ1-5|few|-
TGTGCCAGCAGCCAACTTTACAGGGAGCATCAGCCCCAGCATTTT
CASSQLYREHQPQHF
>TRBV28|TRBJ2-7|-|TRBD1
TGTGCCAGCACCGACAGGGCTGACGACGAGCAGTACTTC
CASTDRADDEQYF
>TRBV4-2|TRBJ1-5|once|-
TGTGCCAGCAGCCCCCGAGAGGGTTGGCAGCCCCAGCATTTT
CASSPREGWQPQHF
>TRBV5-1|TRBJ1-5|-|-
TGCGCCAGCAGCTTGGTGGCGGATAGCAATCAGCCCCAGCATTTT
CASSLVADSNQPQHF
>TRBV2|TRBJ2-1|few|-
TGTGCCAGCGCCCGGACATCCAGGTATGAGCAGTTCTTC
CASARTSRYEQFF
>TRBV7-9|TRBJ1-2|few|-
TGTGCCAGCAGCTTTTACAGGACCACGAACTATGGCTACACCTTC
CASSFYRTTNYGYTF
>TRBV18|TRBJ1-5|-|-
TGTGCCAGCTCAGAGGTCGGGGGTAGCCAGCCCCAGCATTTT
CASSEVGGSQPQHF
>TRBV3-1/TRBV3-2|TRBJ1-2|-|-
TGTGCCAGCACCGCGGGGGTCTCCTATGGCTACACCTTC
CASTAGVSYGYTF
>TRBV5-1|TRBJ2-3|-|-
TGCGCCAGCAGCCGCAGCTTCGGGGATACGCAGTATTTT
CASSRSFGDTQYF
>TRBV5-6|TRBJ1-5|-|-
TGTGCCAGCAGCCGCGGGGTGGTCAATCAGCCCCAGCATTTT
CASSRGVVNQPQHF
>TRBV19|TRBJ1-5|-|-
TGTGCCAGTAGTATATGGGAGGGGGGGCACCAGCCCCAGCATTTT
CASSIWEGGHQPQHF
>TRBV2|TRBJ1-1|-|-
TGTGCCAGCAGGCGGGAGGGGTATTCTGAAGCTTTCTTT
CASRREGYSEAFF
>TRBV29-1|TRBJ1-1|-|TRBD1
TGCAGCGTTGCGAGACAGGGGGCCGAGGCTTTCTTT
CSVARQGAEAFF
>TRBV5-1|TRBJ2-1|-|-
TGCGCCAGCGGAGAGAGCTCCTACAATGAGCAGTTCTTC
CASGESSYNEQFF
>TRBV3-1/TRBV3-2|TRBJ1-2|-|-
TGTGCCAGCAGCCAAGCGCGGGGAGGGTATGGCTACACCTTC
CASSQARGGYGYTF
>TRBV29-1|TRBJ1-2|-|-
TGCAGCGTCCAAGGCAGCGGGGATGGCTACACCTTC
CSVQGSGDGYTF
>TRBV5-1|TRBJ1-1|-|-
TGCGCCAGCAGCTCCGGGACACCCAACACTGAAGCTTTCTTT
CASSSGTPNTEAFF
>TRBV11-2|TRBJ1-1|once|-
TGTGCCAGCAGCCAGACAGGCAGGGGCACTGAAGCTTTCTTT
CASSQTGRGTEAFF
>TRBV11-2|TRBJ1-6|-|-
TGTGCCAGCAGCTTGTCAGGGAACAATTCACCCCTCCACTTT
CASSLSGNNSPLHF